The entry below gives a single TCR beta chain sequence along with its context. Profiling relied on immunoSEQ multiplex PCR, and the TCRdb table lists in-frame clones only, not all of them. The sample has about 2 million clones; 95% are singletons. The data originate from a study of shared clonotypes between healthy human individuals. Sequenced: naive CD4+ T cells sorted from blood. Regarding subset: CD45RA+ positively selected. This TCR was recovered from a man between 18 and 29 years old in good health.

DNA for the CDR3: TGCAGCGTTGGCCCCGATACCAAAAACATTCAGTACTTC. Protein product: CSVGPDTKNIQYF. The rearrangement uses TRBV29-1 and TRBJ2-4; D unclear. This CDR3 is built from 13 residues. Trimming took off 4 bases at V and 2 bases at J, with 9 bases between the two ends. The germline V gene encodes CDR1 SQVTM and CDR2 ANQGSEA.